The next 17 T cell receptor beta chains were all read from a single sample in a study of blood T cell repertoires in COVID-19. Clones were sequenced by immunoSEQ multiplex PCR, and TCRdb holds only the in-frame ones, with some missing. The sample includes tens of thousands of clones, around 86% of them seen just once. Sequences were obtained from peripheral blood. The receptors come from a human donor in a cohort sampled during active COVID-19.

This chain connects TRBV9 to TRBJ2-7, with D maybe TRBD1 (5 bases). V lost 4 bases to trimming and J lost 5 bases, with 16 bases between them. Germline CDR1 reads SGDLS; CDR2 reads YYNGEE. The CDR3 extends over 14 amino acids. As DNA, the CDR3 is TGTGCCAGCAGCTACCGGGTCCAGGACAACGAGCAGTACTTC. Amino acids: CASSYRVQDNEQYF. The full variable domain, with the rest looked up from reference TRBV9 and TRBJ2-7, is DSGVTQTPKHLITATGQRVTLRCSPRSGDLSVYWYQQSLDQGLQFLIQYYNGEERAKGNILERFSAQQFPDLHSELNLSSLELGDSALYFCASSYRVQDNEQYFGPGTRLTVT.

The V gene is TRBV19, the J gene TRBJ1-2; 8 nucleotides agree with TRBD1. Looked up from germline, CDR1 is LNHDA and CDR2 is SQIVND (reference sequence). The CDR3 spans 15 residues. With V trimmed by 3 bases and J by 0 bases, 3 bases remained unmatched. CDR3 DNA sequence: TGTGCCAGTAGTATGGACAGGGAAGCTAACTATGGCTACACCTTC. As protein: CASSMDREANYGYTF.

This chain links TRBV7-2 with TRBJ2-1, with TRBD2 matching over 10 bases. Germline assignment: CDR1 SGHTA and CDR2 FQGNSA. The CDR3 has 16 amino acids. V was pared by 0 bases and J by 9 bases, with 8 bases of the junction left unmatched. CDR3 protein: CASSLASGLAAGEQFF. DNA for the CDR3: TGTGCCAGCAGCTTAGCATCCGGACTAGCGGCCGGTGAGCAGTTCTTC.

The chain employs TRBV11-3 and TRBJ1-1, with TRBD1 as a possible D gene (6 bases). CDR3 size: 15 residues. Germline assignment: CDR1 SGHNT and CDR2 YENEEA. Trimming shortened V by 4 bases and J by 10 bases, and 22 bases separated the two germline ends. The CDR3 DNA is TGTGCCAGCAGCTCGGCTGGGGGGGGCTCCCAGAGAGCTTTCTTT. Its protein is CASSSAGGGSQRAFF.

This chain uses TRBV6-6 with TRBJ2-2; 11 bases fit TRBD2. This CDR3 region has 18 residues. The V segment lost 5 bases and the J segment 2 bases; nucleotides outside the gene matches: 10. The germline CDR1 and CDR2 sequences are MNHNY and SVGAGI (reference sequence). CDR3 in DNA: TGTGCCAGCAGTCGAACCCCGGGACTAGCGGTTAACACCGGGGAGCTGTTTTTT. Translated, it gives CASSRTPGLAVNTGELFF.

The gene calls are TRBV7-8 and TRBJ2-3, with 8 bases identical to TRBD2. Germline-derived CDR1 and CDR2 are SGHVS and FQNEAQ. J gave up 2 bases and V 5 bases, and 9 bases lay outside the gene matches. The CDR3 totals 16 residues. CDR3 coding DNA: TGTGCCAGCAGCCTCCGGCGGGGGGCCGACACAGATACGCAGTATTTT. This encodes CASSLRRGADTDTQYF. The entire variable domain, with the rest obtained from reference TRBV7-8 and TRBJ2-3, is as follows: GAGVSQSPRYKVAKRGQDVALRCDPISGHVSLFWYQQALGQGPEFLTYFQNEAQLDKSGLPSDRFFAERPEGSVSTLKIQRTQQEDSAVYLCASSLRRGADTDTQYFGPGTRLTVL.

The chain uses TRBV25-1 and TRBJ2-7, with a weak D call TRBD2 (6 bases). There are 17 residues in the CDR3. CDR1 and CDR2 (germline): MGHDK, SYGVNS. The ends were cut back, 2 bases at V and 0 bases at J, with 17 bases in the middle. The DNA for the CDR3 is TGTGCCAGCAGTGAACCGGGACTTCGAAATAGCTCCTACGAGCAGTACTTC. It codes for CASSEPGLRNSSYEQYF.

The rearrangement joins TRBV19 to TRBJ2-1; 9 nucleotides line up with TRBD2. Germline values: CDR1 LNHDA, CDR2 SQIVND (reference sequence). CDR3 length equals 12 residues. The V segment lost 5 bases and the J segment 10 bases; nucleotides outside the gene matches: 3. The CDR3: CASSPLAGEQFF. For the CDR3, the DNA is TGTGCCAGTAGTCCGCTAGCGGGGGAGCAGTTCTTC.

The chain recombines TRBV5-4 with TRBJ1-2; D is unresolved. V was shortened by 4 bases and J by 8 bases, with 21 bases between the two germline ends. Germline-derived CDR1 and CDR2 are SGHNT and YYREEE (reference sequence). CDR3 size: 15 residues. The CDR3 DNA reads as TGTGCCAGCAGCCCGGACGGTCCCGGGAGGGTCGGCTACACCTTC. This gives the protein CASSPDGPGRVGYTF. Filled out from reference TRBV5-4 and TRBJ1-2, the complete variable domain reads ETGVTQSPTHLIKTRGQQVTLRCSSQSGHNTVSWYQQALGQGPQFIFQYYREEENGRGNFPPRFSGLQFPNYSSELNVNALELDDSALYLCASSPDGPGRVGYTFGSGTRLTVV.

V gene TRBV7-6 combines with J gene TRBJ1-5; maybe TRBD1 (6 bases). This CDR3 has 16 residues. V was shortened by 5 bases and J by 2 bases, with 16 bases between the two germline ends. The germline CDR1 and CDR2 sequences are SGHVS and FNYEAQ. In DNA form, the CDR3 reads TGTGCCAGCAGCCCAGTCGCAGGGGCGGGCAATCAGCCCCAGCATTTT. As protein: CASSPVAGAGNQPQHF.

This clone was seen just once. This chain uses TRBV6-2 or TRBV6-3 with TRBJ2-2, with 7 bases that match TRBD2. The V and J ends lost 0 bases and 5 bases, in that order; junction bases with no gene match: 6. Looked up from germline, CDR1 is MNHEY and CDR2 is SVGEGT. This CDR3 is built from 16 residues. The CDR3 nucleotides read TGTGCCAGCAGTTACTCAGCGGGATGGGGGACCGGGGAGCTGTTTTTT. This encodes CASSYSAGWGTGELFF.

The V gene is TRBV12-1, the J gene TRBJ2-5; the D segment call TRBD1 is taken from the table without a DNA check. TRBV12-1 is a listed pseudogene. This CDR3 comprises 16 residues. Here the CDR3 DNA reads TGTGCCAGCAGCAACCGGGACAGAATTGTCCAAGAGACCCAGTACTTC. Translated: CASSNRDRIVQETQYF.

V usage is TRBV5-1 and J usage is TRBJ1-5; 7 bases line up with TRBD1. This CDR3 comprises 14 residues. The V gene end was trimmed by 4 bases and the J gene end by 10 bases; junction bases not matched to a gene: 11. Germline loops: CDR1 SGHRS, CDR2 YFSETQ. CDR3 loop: CASSTGTDPGPQHF. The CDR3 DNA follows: TGCGCCAGCAGCACAGGGACAGATCCCGGCCCCCAGCATTTT.

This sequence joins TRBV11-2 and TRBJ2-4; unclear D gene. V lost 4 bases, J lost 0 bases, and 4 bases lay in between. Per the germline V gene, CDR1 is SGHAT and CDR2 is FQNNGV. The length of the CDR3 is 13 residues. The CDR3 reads CASSSLAKNIQYF. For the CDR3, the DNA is TGTGCCAGCAGCTCCTTAGCCAAAAACATTCAGTACTTC. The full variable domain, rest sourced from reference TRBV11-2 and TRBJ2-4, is EAGVAQSPRYKIIEKRQSVAFWCNPISGHATLYWYQQILGQGPKLLIQFQNNGVVDDSQLPKDRFSAERLKGVDSTLKIQPAKLEDSAVYLCASSSLAKNIQYFGAGTRLSVL.

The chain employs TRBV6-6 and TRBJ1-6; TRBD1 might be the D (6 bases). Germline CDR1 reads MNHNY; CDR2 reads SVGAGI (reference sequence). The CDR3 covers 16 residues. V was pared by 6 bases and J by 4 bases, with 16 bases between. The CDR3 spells CASSPSGGSYNSPLHF. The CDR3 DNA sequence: TGTGCCAGCAGCCCGTCTGGGGGCAGTTATAATTCACCCCTCCACTTT.

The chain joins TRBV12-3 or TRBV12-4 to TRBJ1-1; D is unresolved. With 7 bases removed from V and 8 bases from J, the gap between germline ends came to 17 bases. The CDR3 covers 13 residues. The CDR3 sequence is CASNLLGNREAFF. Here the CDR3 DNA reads TGTGCCAGCAACCTGCTCGGGAACAGAGAAGCTTTCTTT.

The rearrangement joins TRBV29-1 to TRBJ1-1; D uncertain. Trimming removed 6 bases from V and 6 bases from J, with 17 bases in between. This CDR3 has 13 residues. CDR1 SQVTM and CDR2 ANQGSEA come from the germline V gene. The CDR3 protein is CSVNRVVSSEAFF. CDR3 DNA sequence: TGCAGCGTCAACCGGGTGGTGAGCTCTGAAGCTTTCTTT. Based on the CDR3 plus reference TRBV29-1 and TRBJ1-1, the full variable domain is SAVISQKPSRDICQRGTSLTIQCQVDSQVTMMFWYRQQPGQSLTLIATANQGSEATYESGFVIDKFPISRPNLTFSTLTVSNMSPEDSSIYLCSVNRVVSSEAFFGQGTRLTVV.